A selection of T cell receptor beta chains follows, all from one sample in a study of response to subunit inactivated influenza vaccine. TCRdb reprocessed the RT-PCR reads with MiXCR, giving one entry per CDR3 protein. The data contain just under 550,000 distinct CDR3 sequences, under 30% of them singletons. This same sample was also part of a study on T cells expressing NK-cell markers.

The source material was CD4+ T cells sorted from PBMCs, sampled approximately 13 days after vaccination. Every receptor here comes from a man aged 50-60 years who received an inactivated influenza vaccine. CDR3s include the opening cysteine and the closing phenylalanine or tryptophan. D genes are given only for firm matches. Clone size appears in some rows only: once, few, many, or a class for an expanded clone.

J | V | D | size | DNA | CDR3
TRBJ1-6 | TRBV6-1 | TRBD1 | few | TGTGCCAGCAGTGAACTGGACAGGGCTTCACCCCTCCACTTT | CASSELDRASPLHF
TRBJ1-5 | TRBV20-1 | . | few | TGCAGTGCTGCTCCCGGGAGGGCGGGCAATCAGCCCCAGCATTTT | CSAAPGRAGNQPQHF
TRBJ2-1 | TRBV7-9 | . | . | TGTGCCAGCAGCCCCAGGACAGTGGGGAATGAGCAGTTCTTC | CASSPRTVGNEQFF
TRBJ2-7 | TRBV4-1 | TRBD1 | . | TGCGCCAGCAGCCAACCGGGACAGAGAAACGAGCAGTACTTC | CASSQPGQRNEQYF
TRBJ1-2 | TRBV12-3/TRBV12-4 | . | . | TGTGCCAGCAGAGGGATCCCCAACCCCTATGGCTACACCTTC | CASRGIPNPYGYTF
TRBJ1-2 | TRBV4-3 | . | few | TGCGCCAGCAGCCAAGTAGCCAGCACTAACTATGGCTACACCTTC | CASSQVASTNYGYTF
TRBJ2-5 | TRBV27 | . | . | TGTGCCAGCAGTCTCAGGGTTCTGGAGACCCAGTACTTC | CASSLRVLETQYF
TRBJ1-1 | TRBV2 | . | . | TGTGCCAGCAGTGAGAGCAGGGTGACTGAAGCTTTCTTT | CASSESRVTEAFF
TRBJ2-7 | TRBV5-1 | . | few | TGCGCCAGCAGCTTGAAAGGCGGGATAAGCTCCTACGAGCAGTACTTC | CASSLKGGISSYEQYF
TRBJ2-3 | TRBV3-1 | . | . | TGTGCCAGCACCCCTGGAGCAGCGTTCGGGACAGATACGCAGTATTTT | CASTPGAAFGTDTQYF
TRBJ2-7 | TRBV30 | . | . | TGTGCCTGGAGTGTCGGGGGGCATTCCTACGAGCAGTACTTC | CAWSVGGHSYEQYF
TRBJ1-2 | TRBV6-2/TRBV6-3 | . | few | TGTGCCAGCACAGTCCCTGGGGGCTATGGCTACACCTTC | CASTVPGGYGYTF
TRBJ2-7 | TRBV20-1 | TRBD1 | . | TGCAGTGCTACCGGGACAGACCACTACGAGCAGTACTTC | CSATGTDHYEQYF
TRBJ1-2 | TRBV6-1 | . | . | TGTGCCAGCAGTCCCCGGAGGTTTAACTATGGCTACACCTTC | CASSPRRFNYGYTF
TRBJ2-1 | TRBV7-2 | TRBD2 | . | TGTGCCAGCAGCCCACTAGCGGGAGGAGTCGGTGAGCAGTTCTTC | CASSPLAGGVGEQFF
TRBJ2-1 | TRBV7-6 | TRBD2 | many | TGTGCCAGCAGCTTTCAGACTAGCAGCTACAATGAGCAGTTCTTC | CASSFQTSSYNEQFF
TRBJ1-6 | TRBV12-3/TRBV12-4 | TRBD1 | . | TGTGCCAGCAGTTTTTGGGACAGGGGTTCACCCCTCCACTTT | CASSFWDRGSPLHF
TRBJ1-1 | TRBV9 | . | . | TGTGCCAGCAGCGTAGAGGCAGGGCGGCACACTGAAGCTTTCTTT | CASSVEAGRHTEAFF
TRBJ2-6 | TRBV6-1 | . | many | TGTGCCAGCAGTAAGGACGGCTCTGGGGCCAACGTCCTGACTTTC | CASSKDGSGANVLTF
TRBJ1-2 | TRBV4-2 | TRBD1 | . | TGTGCCAGCAGCCAAGATAATAGGGACAGGGCTGGCTACACCTTC | CASSQDNRDRAGYTF
TRBJ2-7 | TRBV28 | TRBD2 | . | TGTGCCAGCAGTAAAGGACTAGCGAGCTCCTACGAGCAGTACTTC | CASSKGLASSYEQYF
TRBJ2-5 | TRBV19 | . | . | TGTGCCAGTAGTATAAATGGAGGGTACGAGACCCAGTACTTC | CASSINGGYETQYF
TRBJ1-5 | TRBV7-2 | TRBD1 | few | TGTGCCAGCAGCTCGACAGGGGGCAGCGGCAATCAGCCCCAGCATTTT | CASSSTGGSGNQPQHF
TRBJ2-3 | TRBV20-1 | . | many | TGCAGTGCTAGCAGGGTAGGGACAGATACGCAGTATTTT | CSASRVGTDTQYF
TRBJ2-1 | TRBV29-1 | . | . | TGCAGCGTTCCCCGGGGGTACAATGAGCAGTTCTTC | CSVPRGYNEQFF
TRBJ2-2 | TRBV25-1 | . | . | TGTGCCAGCAGTGAATATGGTGGGGGGAACGGGGAGCTGTTTTTT | CASSEYGGGNGELFF
TRBJ1-5 | TRBV6-2/TRBV6-3 | . | few | TGTGCCAGCAGTTACTTTAGCAATCAGCCCCAGCATTTT | CASSYFSNQPQHF
TRBJ1-1 | TRBV5-1 | . | . | TGCGCCAGCCGCATCAGAGGATCCCCCAGTGGAGCTTTCTTT | CASRIRGSPSGAFF
TRBJ1-4 | TRBV5-6 | . | few | TGTGCCAGCAGCGCCGTAGTAAATGAAAAACTGTTTTTT | CASSAVVNEKLFF
TRBJ2-5 | TRBV12-3/TRBV12-4 | . | many | TGTGCCAGCAGAAGGGGGTCGGGGAAGTACCAAGAGACCCAGTACTTC | CASRRGSGKYQETQYF
TRBJ2-1 | TRBV5-1 | TRBD2 | once | TGCGCCAGCAGCTTGGCTTTGGGACTAGCGGGGGATTCCAATGAGCAGTTCTTC | CASSLALGLAGDSNEQFF
TRBJ2-7 | TRBV27 | . | . | TGTGCCAGCAGTTTATCAGGGGTTGGGGACGAGCAGTACTTC | CASSLSGVGDEQYF
TRBJ2-1 | TRBV6-2/TRBV6-3 | . | . | TGTGCCAGCAGTTACCCCGGGAGAAATGAGCAGTTCTTC | CASSYPGRNEQFF
TRBJ1-2 | TRBV9 | . | . | TGTGCCAGCAGCGTCCCGGGACAACATGGCTACACCTTC | CASSVPGQHGYTF
TRBJ1-1 | TRBV5-1 | . | many | TGCGCCAGCAGCTTCGCCCAGCTGGGGGCCTACACTGAAGCTTTCTTT | CASSFAQLGAYTEAFF
TRBJ2-7 | TRBV6-2/TRBV6-3 | TRBD2 | . | TGTGCCAGCAGTTACTCCGATCGTTCAGGACTAGCCTACGAGCAGTACTTC | CASSYSDRSGLAYEQYF
TRBJ2-1 | TRBV20-1 | . | few | TGCAGTGCTAGAAGACAGTACAATGAGCAGTTCTTC | CSARRQYNEQFF
TRBJ2-3 | TRBV5-1 | TRBD1 | . | TGCGCCAGCAGCCTGGACAGGGGGCAAACAGATACGCAGTATTTT | CASSLDRGQTDTQYF
TRBJ1-6 | TRBV15 | TRBD1 | . | TGTGCCACCAGATTAAGAGGGGGCGGGAATAATAATTCACCCCTCCACTTT | CATRLRGGGNNNSPLHF
TRBJ2-7 | TRBV15 | TRBD1 | few | TGTGCCACCAGCAGAGACGCCGGGACAGGGGCCTACGAGCAGTACTTC | CATSRDAGTGAYEQYF
TRBJ2-1 | TRBV11-1 | TRBD2 | few | TGTGCCAGCAGCTTAGATTCGGGGGGAAGATACAATGAGCAGTTCTTC | CASSLDSGGRYNEQFF
TRBJ2-5 | TRBV29-1 | . | . | TGCAGCGTTTCGTCCGTTTGGACCCAGTACTTC | CSVSSVWTQYF
TRBJ2-4 | TRBV25-1 | . | . | TGTGCCAGCAGTGAATCCGGCGGAGGGTTGGACATTCAGTACTTC | CASSESGGGLDIQYF
TRBJ2-3 | TRBV4-3 | TRBD2 | many | TGCGCCAGCAGCCGCGCGGGGGGAAGCACAGATACGCAGTATTTT | CASSRAGGSTDTQYF
TRBJ2-2 | TRBV5-4 | . | . | TGTGCCAGCAGCCCACCGACAGGCCTTACGAACACCGGGGAGCTGTTTTTT | CASSPPTGLTNTGELFF
TRBJ2-3 | TRBV4-3 | TRBD1 | few | TGCGCCAGCAGCCTTTATGGGACAGGGGATACAGATACGCAGTATTTT | CASSLYGTGDTDTQYF
TRBJ2-7 | TRBV20-1 | TRBD1 | few | TGCAGTGCTAGAGTAATGGGGGGACAGGGCTTGAGCGAGCAGTACTTC | CSARVMGGQGLSEQYF
TRBJ2-7 | TRBV7-2 | . | few | TGTGCCAGCAGCCCGGACAGATCCTACGAGCAGTACTTC | CASSPDRSYEQYF
TRBJ2-3 | TRBV19 | . | . | TGTGCCAGTAGTGCGCGATGGGACAAACTCACAGATACGCAGTATTTT | CASSARWDKLTDTQYF
TRBJ2-2 | TRBV5-1 | TRBD2 | . | TGCGCCAGCAACCCTGGGACTAGCGGGACCGGGGAGCTGTTTTTT | CASNPGTSGTGELFF
TRBJ2-5 | TRBV4-2 | . | few | TGTGCCAGCAGCCGCCGAAAAAGCGGACAAGAGACCCAGTACTTC | CASSRRKSGQETQYF
TRBJ1-2 | TRBV9 | . | . | TGTGCCAGCAGCCCCTGGCAGGACGCTAACTATGGCTACACCTTC | CASSPWQDANYGYTF
TRBJ2-3 | TRBV20-1 | TRBD2 | . | TGCAGTGCTAGACGTATAGCGGGACTCTCCACAGATACGCAGTATTTT | CSARRIAGLSTDTQYF
TRBJ1-4 | TRBV6-1 | TRBD1 | . | TGTGCCAGCAGTGTTGCGGGACAGTCCGAAAAACTGTTTTTT | CASSVAGQSEKLFF
TRBJ1-2 | TRBV6-2/TRBV6-3 | TRBD1 | . | TGTGCCAGCAGCTCCACTGGACAGGGAAACTTC | CASSSTGQGNF
TRBJ1-5 | TRBV20-1 | . | . | TGCAGTGCTAGAGTAGCGGGAAATCAGCCCCAGCATTTT | CSARVAGNQPQHF
TRBJ1-4 | TRBV4-1 | . | . | TGCGCCAGCAGCCAAGAAGGGAGGGGGTCTAATGAAAAACTGTTTTTT | CASSQEGRGSNEKLFF